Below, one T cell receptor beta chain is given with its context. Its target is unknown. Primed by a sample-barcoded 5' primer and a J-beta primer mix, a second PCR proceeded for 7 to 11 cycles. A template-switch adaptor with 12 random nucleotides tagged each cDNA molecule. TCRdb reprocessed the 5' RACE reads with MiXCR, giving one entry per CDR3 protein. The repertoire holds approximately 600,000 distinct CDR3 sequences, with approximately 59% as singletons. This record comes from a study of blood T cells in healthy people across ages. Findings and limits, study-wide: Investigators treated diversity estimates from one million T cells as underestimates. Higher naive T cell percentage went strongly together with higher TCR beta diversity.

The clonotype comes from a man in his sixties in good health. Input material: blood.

As DNA, the CDR3 is TGCAGTGCTATAAAGGACAGGGCCTACGAGCAGTACTTC. Translated: CSAIKDRAYEQYF. This chain connects TRBV20-1 to TRBJ2-7, with TRBD1 matching over 8 bases. Germline-derived CDR1 and CDR2 are DFQATT and SNEGSKA (reference sequence). This CDR3 region has 13 residues. V gave up 4 bases and J gave up 2 bases; unmatched junction bases: 4.